This T cell receptor (beta chain) was documented in a study of cytomegalovirus exposure and HLA in healthy donors. CDR3 length: 13 amino acids. Germline V lookup: CDR1 SGHVS, CDR2 FNYEAQ. After removal of 1 base from V and 9 bases from J, the junction contained 2 bases not matched to a gene. Primers: 60 Vbeta forward and 13 Jbeta reverse. The repertoire was sequenced with immunoSEQ multiplex PCR; TCRdb's copy has only in-frame clones and lacks some. The sample carries 250,000 to 350,000 clones, 86% recorded once. This clonotype originated in a man aged 40-49 years in good health and CMV-seropositive. Sequenced material: PBMCs. The chain employs TRBV7-6 and TRBJ2-1; 8 bases are a match to TRBD1. CDR3 DNA: TGTGCCAGCAGCTTAGGGACAGGGTTTGAGCAGTTCTTC. Encoded protein: CASSLGTGFEQFF.